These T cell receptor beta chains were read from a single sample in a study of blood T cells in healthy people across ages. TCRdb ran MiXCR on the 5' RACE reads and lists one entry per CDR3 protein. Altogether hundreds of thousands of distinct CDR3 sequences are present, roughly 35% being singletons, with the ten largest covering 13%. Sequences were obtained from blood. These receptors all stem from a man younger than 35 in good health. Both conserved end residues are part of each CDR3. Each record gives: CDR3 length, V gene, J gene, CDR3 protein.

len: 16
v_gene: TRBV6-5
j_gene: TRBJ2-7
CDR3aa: CASSRTTKGQSYEQYF

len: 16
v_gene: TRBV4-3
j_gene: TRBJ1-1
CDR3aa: CASSHLPIGLNTEAFF

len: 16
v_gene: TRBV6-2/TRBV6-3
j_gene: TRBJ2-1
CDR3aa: CASSYPSGVVYNEQFF

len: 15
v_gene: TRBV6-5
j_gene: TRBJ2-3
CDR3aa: CASRAQDRSTDTQYF

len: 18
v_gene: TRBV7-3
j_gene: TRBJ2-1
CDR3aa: CASSLTGGQGISYNEQFF

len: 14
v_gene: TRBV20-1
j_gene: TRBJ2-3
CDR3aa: CSAGLAGSTGTQYF

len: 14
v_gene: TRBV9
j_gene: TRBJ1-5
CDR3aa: CASSAGHQNQPQHF

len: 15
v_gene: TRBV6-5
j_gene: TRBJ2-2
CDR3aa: CASSAGALNTGELFF

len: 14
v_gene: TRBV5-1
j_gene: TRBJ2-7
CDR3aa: CASSSHSGSYEQYF

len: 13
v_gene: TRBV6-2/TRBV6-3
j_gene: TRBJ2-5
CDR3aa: CANSYGLVRTQYF

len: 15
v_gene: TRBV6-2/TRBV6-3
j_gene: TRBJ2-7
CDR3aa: CASSPRLKIYYEQYF

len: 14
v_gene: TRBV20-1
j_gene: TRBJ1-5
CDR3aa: CSASAAYSNQPQHF

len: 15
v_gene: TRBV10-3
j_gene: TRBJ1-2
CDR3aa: CAIRGVPTINYGYTF

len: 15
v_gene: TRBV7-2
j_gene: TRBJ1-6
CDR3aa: CASSLATGPDSPLHF

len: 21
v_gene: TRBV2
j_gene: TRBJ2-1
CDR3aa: CASSKSLTGTSALSSYNEQFF

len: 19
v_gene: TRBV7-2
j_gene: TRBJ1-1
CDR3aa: CASSLERRQGGYMNTEAFF

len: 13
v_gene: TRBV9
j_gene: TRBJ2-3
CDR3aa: CASSVAPLDTQYF

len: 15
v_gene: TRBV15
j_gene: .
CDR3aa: CATSRGTSLTYEQYF

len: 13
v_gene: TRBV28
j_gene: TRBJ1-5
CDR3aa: CASALGGNQPQHF

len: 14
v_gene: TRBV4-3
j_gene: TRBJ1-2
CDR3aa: CASSPLGGEYGYTF

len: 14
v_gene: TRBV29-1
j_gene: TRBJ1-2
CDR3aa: CSVEGGSTGDGYTF

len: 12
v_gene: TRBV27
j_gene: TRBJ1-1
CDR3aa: CVSRGGRPEAFF

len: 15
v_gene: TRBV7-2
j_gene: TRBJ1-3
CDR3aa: CASSPAVGVGNTIYF

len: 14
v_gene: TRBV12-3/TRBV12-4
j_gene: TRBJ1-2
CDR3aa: CASSRAGANYGYTF

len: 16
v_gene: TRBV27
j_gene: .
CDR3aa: CASSLRTTQANYEQYF

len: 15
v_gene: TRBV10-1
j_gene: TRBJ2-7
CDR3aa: CASCERDRRNNEQYF

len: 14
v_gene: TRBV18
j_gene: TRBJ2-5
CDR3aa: CASSPRRTEETQYF

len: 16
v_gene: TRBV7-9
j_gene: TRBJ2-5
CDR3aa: CASSSLVGFSGETQYF

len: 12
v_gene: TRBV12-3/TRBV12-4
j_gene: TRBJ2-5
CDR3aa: CASRDSEETQYF

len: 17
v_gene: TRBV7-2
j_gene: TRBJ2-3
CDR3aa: CASSFRTSGGRVDTQYF

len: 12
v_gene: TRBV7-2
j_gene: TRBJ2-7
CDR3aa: CASSSTLYEHYF

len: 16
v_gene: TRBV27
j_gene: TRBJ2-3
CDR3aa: CASSFYVDRAPDTQYF

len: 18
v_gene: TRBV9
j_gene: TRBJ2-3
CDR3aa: CASSVDPPSGAETDRQYF

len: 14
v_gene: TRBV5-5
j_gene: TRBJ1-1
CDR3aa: CASSFGAMNTEAFF

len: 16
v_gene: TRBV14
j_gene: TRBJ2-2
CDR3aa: CASSHRERRVTGELFF

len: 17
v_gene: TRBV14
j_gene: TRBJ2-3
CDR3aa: CASSQDRFQGATDTQYF

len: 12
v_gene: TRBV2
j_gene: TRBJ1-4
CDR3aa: CASTVGFGKLFF

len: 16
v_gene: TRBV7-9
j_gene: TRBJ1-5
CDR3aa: CASSLVLDRTNQPQHF

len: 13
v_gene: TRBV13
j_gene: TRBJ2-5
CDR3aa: CASSLVSRPEQYF

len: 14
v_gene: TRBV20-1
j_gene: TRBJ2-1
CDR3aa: CSAAGAGGYNEQFF

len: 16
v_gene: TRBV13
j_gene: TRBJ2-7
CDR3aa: CASSLVGDGQGYEQYF

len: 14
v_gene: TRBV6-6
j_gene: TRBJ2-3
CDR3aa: CASILAGDTDTQYF

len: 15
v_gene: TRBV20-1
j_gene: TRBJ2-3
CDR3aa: CSAPGDGASTDTQYF

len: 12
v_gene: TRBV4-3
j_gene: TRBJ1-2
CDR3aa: CASSQRDGGYTF

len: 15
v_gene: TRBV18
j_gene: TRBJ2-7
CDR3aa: CASSPTGTRLYEQYF

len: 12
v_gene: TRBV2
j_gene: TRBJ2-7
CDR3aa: CASRYGGNEQYF

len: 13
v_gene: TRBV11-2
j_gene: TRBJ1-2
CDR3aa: CASSHQANYGYTF

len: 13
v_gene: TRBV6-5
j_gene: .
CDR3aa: CASIGLSYNEQYF